This entry lists 16 T cell receptor beta chains sequenced from one sample in a study of blood T cell repertoires in COVID-19. This table comes from immunoSEQ multiplex PCR, and its TCRdb copy is limited to in-frame clones, with some not included. The data contain over 200,000 clones, about 88% of them seen just once; the ten biggest clones take up approximately 0.66%. The sequenced material came from peripheral blood. All receptors derive from a man aged 35-49 years with acute or convalescent COVID-19.

The CDR3: CASSGDNIQETQYF. The CDR3 nucleotides are TGTGCCAGCAGTGGGGACAATATACAAGAGACCCAGTACTTC. The V call is TRBV2, the J call TRBJ2-5; D may be TRBD1 (6 bases). CDR1 is SNHLY and CDR2 is FYNNEI in the germline V gene. Deletions cut 4 bases from V and 2 bases from J, with 11 bases between. The length of the CDR3 is 14 residues.

The V gene is TRBV11-3, the J gene TRBJ1-1; the D is unclear. In germline, CDR1 is SGHNT, CDR2 YENEEA. Trimming shortened V by 1 base and J by 4 bases, and 7 bases separated the two germline ends. This CDR3 spans 13 amino acids. The CDR3 DNA reads as TGTGCCAGCAGCTTAGGCGGGGTCACTGAAGCTTTCTTT. As protein: CASSLGGVTEAFF.

The chain uses TRBV9 and TRBJ2-5; 9 bases are a match to TRBD1. Germline V gives CDR1 SGDLS, CDR2 YYNGEE. V shed 0 bases and J 4 bases; nucleotides not matched to a gene: 4. The CDR3 consists of 15 residues. CDR3 nucleotides: TGTGCCAGCAGCGTAGATCACAGGGGGCGAGAGACCCAGTACTTC. Its translation is CASSVDHRGRETQYF.

The chain recombines TRBV4-3 with TRBJ2-2; 7 nucleotides line up with TRBD1. Germline lookup yields CDR1 LGHNA and CDR2 YSLEER. Trimming at V came to 4 bases and at J to 1 base, leaving 6 bases not matched to a gene. This CDR3 region has 16 residues. The CDR3 sequence is CASSPVGTENTGELFF. CDR3 nucleotides: TGCGCCAGCAGCCCAGTAGGGACAGAGAACACCGGGGAGCTGTTTTTT.

The J gene is TRBJ2-7, the V gene TRBV7-2, with 8 bases identical to TRBD1. Germline V gives CDR1 SGHTA, CDR2 FQGNSA. V lost 3 bases to trimming and J lost 4 bases; unmatched junction nucleotides: 5. The CDR3 loop spans 14 amino acids. For the CDR3, the DNA is TGTGCCAGCAGCTTCCGGACAGGGTTTTACGAGCAGTACTTC. Encoded protein: CASSFRTGFYEQYF.

The rearrangement joins TRBV6-5 to TRBJ2-5; D uncertain. Germline V CDR1 and CDR2: MNHEY, SVGAGI. CDR3 length equals 13 residues. V dropped 7 bases and J dropped 1 base, with 10 bases sitting between them. The CDR3 is CASNFPSQETQYF. In DNA form, the CDR3 reads TGTGCCAGCAACTTCCCCTCCCAAGAGACCCAGTACTTC.

The gene calls are TRBV28 and TRBJ2-1; 16 bases align to TRBD2. Per the germline V gene, CDR1 is MDHEN and CDR2 is SYDVKM. V trimming: 3 bases; J trimming: 9 bases; junction bases outside the gene matches: 5. The CDR3 sequence is 16 residues long. The CDR3 loop is CASSLGTSGRAGEQFF. The CDR3 DNA follows: TGTGCCAGCAGTTTGGGGACTAGCGGGAGGGCCGGTGAGCAGTTCTTC.

J is TRBJ1-6 and V is TRBV15, with TRBD1 matching 7 bases. CDR1 and CDR2 from the germline V gene are LNHNV and YYDKDF (reference sequence). V shed 0 bases and J 6 bases; nucleotides not matched to a gene: 8. This CDR3 spans 17 amino acids. CDR3 protein: CATSRDTAGQLNSPLHF. The CDR3 DNA sequence: TGTGCCACCAGCAGAGATACGGCGGGACAGCTTAATTCACCCCTCCACTTT.

V usage is TRBV27 and J usage is TRBJ1-2; 9 nucleotides agree with TRBD1. This CDR3 is built from 14 residues. Germline loops: CDR1 MNHEY, CDR2 SMNVEV (reference sequence). Losses at the gene ends were 9 bases for V and 6 bases for J; bases not matched to a gene: 11. The CDR3 protein is CASRDRAYVHGYTF. For the CDR3, the DNA is TGTGCCAGTCGGGACAGGGCTTATGTCCATGGCTACACCTTC.

V usage is TRBV4-1 and J usage is TRBJ2-2; 11 nucleotides agree with TRBD2. Germline loops: CDR1 MGHRA, CDR2 YSYEKL. Germline trimming cut 5 bases from V and 2 bases from J; bases unmatched to any gene: 4. The CDR3 is 16 amino acids. The CDR3 sequence: CASSSTSGTNTGELFF. CDR3 DNA: TGCGCCAGCAGCTCGACTAGCGGGACTAACACCGGGGAGCTGTTTTTT.

The chain joins TRBV4-1 to TRBJ1-2, with 7 nucleotides matching TRBD1. This CDR3 has 16 amino acids. V lost 0 bases, J lost 2 bases, and 6 bases stayed unmatched. Germline V lookup: CDR1 MGHRA, CDR2 YSYEKL. In nucleotides, the CDR3 is TGCGCCAGCAGCCAAGATCCCGTGGACAGGAACTATGGCTACACCTTC. This translates into CASSQDPVDRNYGYTF.

The chain has TRBV12-3 or TRBV12-4 and TRBJ2-7; 7 bases agree with TRBD1. The CDR3 runs to 13 residues. Losses at the gene ends were 3 bases for V and 6 bases for J; bases not matched to a gene: 5. CDR3 nucleotides: TGTGCCAGCAGTTTTGCAGGGGGTATCGAGCAGTACTTC. Its protein is CASSFAGGIEQYF.

The V gene is TRBV4-1, the J gene TRBJ2-7; 13 nucleotides match TRBD2. Germline trimming cut 4 bases from V and 2 bases from J; bases unmatched to any gene: 2. CDR3 size: 15 residues. Germline values: CDR1 MGHRA, CDR2 YSYEKL. CDR3 region: CASSPGLAGTYEQYF. In nucleotides, the CDR3 is TGCGCCAGCAGCCCGGGACTAGCGGGAACCTACGAGCAGTACTTC.

The chain carries TRBV19 and TRBJ2-1; a weak D match, TRBD2 (6 bases). Trimming removed 7 bases from V and 4 bases from J, with 23 bases in between. Germline lookup yields CDR1 LNHDA and CDR2 SQIVND (reference sequence). CDR3 length: 17 amino acids. The DNA of the CDR3 is TGTGCCAGTACCGATTTTAGCGGACATGATACTTACAATGAGCAGTTCTTC. Protein: CASTDFSGHDTYNEQFF.

This chain links TRBV29-1 with TRBJ1-2, with D uncertain. V gave up 3 bases and J gave up 8 bases, with 16 bases separating them. The CDR3 loop spans 13 amino acids. Germline V gene data show CDR1 as SQVTM and CDR2 as ANQGSEA. CDR3 nucleotides: TGCAGCGTTGACGAGAATGGTTCGCGGGGCTACACCTTC. Protein product: CSVDENGSRGYTF.

The rearrangement joins TRBV7-9 to TRBJ1-2, with D possibly TRBD1 on 5 matching bases. This CDR3 region has 14 residues. Trimming shortened V by 7 bases and J by 1 base, and 13 bases separated the two germline ends. Germline loops: CDR1 SEHNR, CDR2 FQNEAQ (reference sequence). The CDR3 nucleotides read TGTGCCAGCAACCGGGGGGAGAATAACTATGGCTACACCTTC. It yields the protein CASNRGENNYGYTF.